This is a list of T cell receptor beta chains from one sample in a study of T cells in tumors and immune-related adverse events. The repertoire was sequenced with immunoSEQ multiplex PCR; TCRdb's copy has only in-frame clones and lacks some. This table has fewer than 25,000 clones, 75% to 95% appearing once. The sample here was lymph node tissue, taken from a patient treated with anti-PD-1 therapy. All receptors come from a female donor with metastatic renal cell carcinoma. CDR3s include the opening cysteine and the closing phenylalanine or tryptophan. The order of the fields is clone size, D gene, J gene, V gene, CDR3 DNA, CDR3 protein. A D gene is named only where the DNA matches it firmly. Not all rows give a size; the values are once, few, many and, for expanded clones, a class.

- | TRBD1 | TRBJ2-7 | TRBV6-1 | TGTGCCAGCAGCCGGGGACAGACCTACGAGCAGTACTTC | CASSRGQTYEQYF
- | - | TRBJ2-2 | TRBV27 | TGTGCCAGCAGCTCAAAGAGGGCCGGGGAGCTGTTTTTT | CASSSKRAGELFF
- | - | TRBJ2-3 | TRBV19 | TGTGCCAGTAATCCAGGGACCACAGATACGCAGTATTTT | CASNPGTTDTQYF
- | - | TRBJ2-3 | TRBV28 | TGTGCCAGCAGGGCTAGCACAGATACGCAGTATTTT | CASRASTDTQYF
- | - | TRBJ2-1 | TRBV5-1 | TGCGCCAGCAGCTTGGGTGGCAATGAGCAGTTCTTC | CASSLGGNEQFF
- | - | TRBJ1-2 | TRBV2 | TGTGCCAGCTGGGGGGGGTTAGCTAACTATGGCTACACCTTC | CASWGGLANYGYTF
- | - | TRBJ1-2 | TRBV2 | TGTGCCAGCAGTGATCCGGGCAGGCCGGGGGGCTACACCTTC | CASSDPGRPGGYTF
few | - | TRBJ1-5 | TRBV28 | TGTGCCAGCAGTTTAAGGGGTAGCAATCAGCCCCAGCATTTT | CASSLRGSNQPQHF
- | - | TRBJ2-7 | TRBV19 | TGTGCCAGTAGTGTAGAAAGCACCGGGACGAAACCCTACGAGCAGTACTTC | CASSVESTGTKPYEQYF
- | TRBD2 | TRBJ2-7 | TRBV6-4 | TGTGCCATTACCGGGACTAGCGGGAGTTACGAGCAGTACTTC | CAITGTSGSYEQYF
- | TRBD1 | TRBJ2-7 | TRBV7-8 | TGTGCCAGCAGCAGGGGGACAGGGGACTCCTACGAGCAGTACTTC | CASSRGTGDSYEQYF
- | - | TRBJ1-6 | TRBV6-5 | TGTGCCAGCAAACAGCAACAGAATTCACCCCTCCACTTT | CASKQQQNSPLHF
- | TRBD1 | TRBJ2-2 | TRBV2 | TGTGCCACCAGACAGGGGGCGAACACCGGGGAGCTGTTTTTT | CATRQGANTGELFF
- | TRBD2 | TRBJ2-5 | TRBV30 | TGTGCCTGGAGTCTAGGGGAGGGTAGACAAGAGACCCAGTACTTC | CAWSLGEGRQETQYF
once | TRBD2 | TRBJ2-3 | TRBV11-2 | TGTGCCAGCAGCTCCAGACCGGGACTAGCGGGAGTCGATACGCAGTATTTT | CASSSRPGLAGVDTQYF
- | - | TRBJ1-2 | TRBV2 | TGTGCCAGCAGTGATGGTGTTTCGGGCTATGGCTACACCTTC | CASSDGVSGYGYTF
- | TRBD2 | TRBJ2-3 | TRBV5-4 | TGTGCCAGCAGCCCAGGGACTAGCGGGGGGGCATATACGCAGTATTTT | CASSPGTSGGAYTQYF
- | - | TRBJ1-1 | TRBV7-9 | TGTGCCAGCAGAAGAACAGGTTTTCTCACTGAAGCTTTCTTT | CASRRTGFLTEAFF
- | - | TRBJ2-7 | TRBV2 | TGTGCCAGCTTCGACAGCTACGAGCAGTACTTC | CASFDSYEQYF
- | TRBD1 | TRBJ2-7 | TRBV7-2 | TGTGCCAGCAGCTTAGGGGACAGGGAAAGCGAGCAGTACTTC | CASSLGDRESEQYF
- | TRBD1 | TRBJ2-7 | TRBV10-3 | TGTGCCATCAGCTTCGGGACAGCCACCTACGAGCAGTACTTC | CAISFGTATYEQYF
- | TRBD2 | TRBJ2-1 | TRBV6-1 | TGTGCCAGCAAGGCTAGCGGGGGGGACTACAATGAGCAGTTCTTC | CASKASGGDYNEQFF
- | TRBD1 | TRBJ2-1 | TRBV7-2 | TGTGCCAGCAGCCGAACAGGGACAGTGGATGAGCAGTTCTTC | CASSRTGTVDEQFF
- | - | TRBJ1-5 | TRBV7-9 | TGTGCCAGCAGCTTAGGGGTGTGGGGTAGTAATAGCAATCAGCCCCAGCATTTT | CASSLGVWGSNSNQPQHF
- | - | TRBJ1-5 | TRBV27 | TGTGCCAGCAGTGCCTCCCCGGGGGGTCGGAATCAGCCCCAGCATTTT | CASSASPGGRNQPQHF
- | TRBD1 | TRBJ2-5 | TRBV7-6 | TGTGCCAGCAGCTTAGATAGGTTAGGGACAGGACAAGAGACCCAGTACTTC | CASSLDRLGTGQETQYF
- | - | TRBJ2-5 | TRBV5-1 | TGCGCCAGCAGGGAGGAGCCCTACGGGGAGACCCAGTACTTC | CASREEPYGETQYF
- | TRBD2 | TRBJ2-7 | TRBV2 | TGTGCCAGCAGGGGAGGGTTAGCGGGCCTCTCCTACGAGCAGTACTTC | CASRGGLAGLSYEQYF
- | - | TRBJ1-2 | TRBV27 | TGTGCCAGCAGTTCCTCGCAGGGGACTAACTATGGCTACACCTTC | CASSSSQGTNYGYTF
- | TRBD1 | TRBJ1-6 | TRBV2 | TGTGCCAGCACCCCAAACAGGGGAGCTAATTCACCCCTCCACTTT | CASTPNRGANSPLHF
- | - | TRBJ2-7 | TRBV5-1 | TGCGCCAGCAGGACTCAACAGGGTCCCTACGAGCAGTACTTC | CASRTQQGPYEQYF
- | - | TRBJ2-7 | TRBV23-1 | TGCGCCAGCAGACACAGGGTAGTCTACGAGCAGTACTTC | CASRHRVVYEQYF
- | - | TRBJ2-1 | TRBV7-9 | TGTGCCAGCAGCTTAGCAAAGACAGTCTACAATGAGCAGTTCTTC | CASSLAKTVYNEQFF
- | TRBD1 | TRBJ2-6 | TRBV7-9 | TGTGCCAGCAGCTTAGGCACAGGGGCTCGATCTGGGGCCAACGTCCTGACTTTC | CASSLGTGARSGANVLTF
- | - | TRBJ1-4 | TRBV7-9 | TGTGCCAGCGGCTTACAGAGTGCCTCGAATGAAAAACTGTTTTTT | CASGLQSASNEKLFF
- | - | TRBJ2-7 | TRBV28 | TGTGCCAGCAGCCGCCGGGACTCACCCTACGAGCAGTACTTC | CASSRRDSPYEQYF
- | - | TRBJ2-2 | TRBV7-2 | TGTGCCAGCAGCTACGGGTCGGCGGGTAACACCGGGGAGCTGTTTTTT | CASSYGSAGNTGELFF
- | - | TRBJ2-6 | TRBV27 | TGTGCCAGAGTCGCCTCTGGGGCCAACGTCCTGACTTTC | CARVASGANVLTF
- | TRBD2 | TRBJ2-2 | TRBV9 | TGTGCCAGCAGCCCGACTAGCGGGAGTATCGGGGAGCTGTTTTTT | CASSPTSGSIGELFF
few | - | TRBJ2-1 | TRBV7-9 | TGTGCCAGCAGCCTAACGAGGACCCCGAGCTCCTACAATGAGCAGTTCTTC | CASSLTRTPSSYNEQFF
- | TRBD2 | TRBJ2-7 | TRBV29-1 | TGCAGCGTTGAAGGAGGGACTAGCGGGAACTACGAGCAGTACTTC | CSVEGGTSGNYEQYF
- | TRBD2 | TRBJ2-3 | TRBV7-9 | TGTGCCAGCAGCTTAGCCCTAGCGGGAGGGACTTTGGGGACAGATACGCAGTATTTT | CASSLALAGGTLGTDTQYF
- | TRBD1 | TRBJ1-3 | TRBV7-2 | TGTGCCAGCAGCCCGCCGGGACAGGGTGGAAACACCATATATTTT | CASSPPGQGGNTIYF
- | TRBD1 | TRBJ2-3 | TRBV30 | TGTGCCTGGAACACAGGGGGCGCGGGGGATACGCAGTATTTT | CAWNTGGAGDTQYF
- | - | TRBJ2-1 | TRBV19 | TGTGCCAGTAGCATGGCAGACTACAATGAGCAGTTCTTC | CASSMADYNEQFF
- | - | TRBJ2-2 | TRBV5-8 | TGTGCCAGCAGCTTGGATACGAACACCGGGGAGCTGTTTTTT | CASSLDTNTGELFF
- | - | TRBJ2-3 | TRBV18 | TGTGCCAGCTCACCAATAGCCGCCTCCACAGATACGCAGTATTTT | CASSPIAASTDTQYF
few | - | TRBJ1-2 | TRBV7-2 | TGTGCCAGCAGCCCCCCTCCGATCTATGGCTACACCTTC | CASSPPPIYGYTF
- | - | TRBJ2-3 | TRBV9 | TGTGCCAGCAGCGTAGTTGGGGGTACGCAGTATTTT | CASSVVGGTQYF
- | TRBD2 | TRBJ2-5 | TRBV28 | TGTGCCAGCAATGAATCCGGGACTAGCGGGACCCAGTACTTC | CASNESGTSGTQYF
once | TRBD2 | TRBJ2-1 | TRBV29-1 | TGCAGCGCTGGGACTAGCGGTTACAATGAGCAGTTCTTC | CSAGTSGYNEQFF
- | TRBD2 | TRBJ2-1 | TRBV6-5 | TGTGCCAGCAGTCAAAGCGGGGGGGTCTACAATGAGCAGTTCTTC | CASSQSGGVYNEQFF
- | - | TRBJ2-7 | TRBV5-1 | TGCGCCAGCAGCTTGGCCTCAAGGAACGAGCAGTACTTC | CASSLASRNEQYF
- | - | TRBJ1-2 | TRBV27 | TGTGCCAGCAGTTCCGGAGGACGAGGGGACTATGGCTACACCTTC | CASSSGGRGDYGYTF
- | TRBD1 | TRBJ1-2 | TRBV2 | TGTGCCGGGGACCGCGGGACAGGGGGCTACGGCTACACCTTC | CAGDRGTGGYGYTF
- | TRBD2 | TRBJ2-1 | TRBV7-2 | TGTGCCAGCAGCTTCCCTGGACTAGCGGGGAACAATGAGCAGTTCTTC | CASSFPGLAGNNEQFF